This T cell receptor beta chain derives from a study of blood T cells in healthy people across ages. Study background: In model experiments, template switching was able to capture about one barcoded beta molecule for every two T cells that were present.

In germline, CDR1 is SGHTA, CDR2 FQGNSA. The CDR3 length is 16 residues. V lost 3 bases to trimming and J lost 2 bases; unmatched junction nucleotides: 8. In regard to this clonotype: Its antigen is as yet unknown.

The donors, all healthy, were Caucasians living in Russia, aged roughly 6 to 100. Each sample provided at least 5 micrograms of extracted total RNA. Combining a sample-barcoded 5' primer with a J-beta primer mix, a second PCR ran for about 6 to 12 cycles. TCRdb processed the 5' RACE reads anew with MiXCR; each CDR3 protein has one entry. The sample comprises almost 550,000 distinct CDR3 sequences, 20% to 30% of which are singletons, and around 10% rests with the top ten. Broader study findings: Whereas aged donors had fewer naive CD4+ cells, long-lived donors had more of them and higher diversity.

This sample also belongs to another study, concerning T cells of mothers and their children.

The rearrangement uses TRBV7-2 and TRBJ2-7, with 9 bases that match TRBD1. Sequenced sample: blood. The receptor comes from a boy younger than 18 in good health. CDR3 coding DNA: TGTGCCAGCAGCTTGGGCCCCGGGACAGGGACCTACGAGCAGTACTTC. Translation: CASSLGPGTGTYEQYF. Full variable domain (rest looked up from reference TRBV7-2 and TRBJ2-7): GAGVSQSPSNKVTEKGKDVELRCDPISGHTALYWYRQSLGQGLEFLIYFQGNSAPDKSGLPSDRFSAERTGGSVSTLTIQRTQQEDSAVYLCASSLGPGTGTYEQYFGPGTRLTVT.